This TCR beta chain is from a study of shared clonotypes between healthy human individuals. Study findings and constraints: Represented diversity, genetic and exposure-history alike, was limited by few donors. Blood was the only sampled material, and tissue repertoires likely differ. Relative to memory subsets, naive subsets generally showed larger estimated richness.

CD45RO-negative CD8 cells positively selected for CCR7 made up the naive population, which excluded terminally differentiated effector memory CD45RA+ cells. The junction had 1 base not matched to a gene; V was cut back by 3 bases and J by 2 bases. The CDR3 has 15 residues. The germline V gene encodes CDR1 SGDLS and CDR2 YYNGEE. TCRdb's table, derived via immunoSEQ multiplex PCR, lists solely in-frame clones and lacks some. The data contain roughly 2.1 million clones, 85% to 95% of them singletons. This clone was found once. What it binds is not known. At the DNA level, this CDR3 is encoded by other sequences in the same sample as well.

Sequenced material: naive CD8+ T cells from PBMCs. This TCR came from a man aged 18 to 35 in good health. Some clones in this sample may be carry-over from other donors' samples. The chain links TRBV9 to TRBJ2-2; 10 nucleotides match TRBD2. This CDR3 reads CASSGTSGNTGELFF. CDR3 in DNA: TGTGCCAGCAGCGGGACTAGCGGCAACACCGGGGAGCTGTTTTTT.